This TCR beta chain was sequenced in a study of neurological immune-mediated disorders. Study results and limitations: The study phylogenetically grouped the repertoires of 18 of 34 multiple sclerosis patients into one related-CDR3 cluster, a possible signature.

Each CDR3 protein gets one entry after TCRdb re-called the 5' RACE reads with MiXCR. The sample lists some 83,000 distinct CDR3 sequences; 2% to 3% were seen once. The V end lost 0 bases, the J end lost 5 bases, and 12 bases lay between the germline ends. The CDR3 has 15 amino acids. CDR1 and CDR2 from the germline V gene are SGHRS and YFSETQ. This clonotype was recorded at least ten times. Its target is unknown. Input material: PBMCs. The chain recombines TRBV5-1 with TRBJ2-1, with D possibly being TRBD2 (5 bases). The sequence came from a woman aged 30 to 39 with multiple sclerosis. Written as DNA, the CDR3 is TGCGCCAGCAGCTTGGGCCCGGGGAAGAACAATGAGCAGTTCTTC. It yields the protein CASSLGPGKNNEQFF.